The entry below gives a single T cell receptor (beta chain) sequence along with its context. What it binds is unknown. Germline V CDR1 and CDR2: ENHRY, SYGVKD. The CDR3 runs 17 residues. Trimming took off 0 bases at V and 4 bases at J, with 13 bases between the two ends. MiXCR was run by TCRdb on the RT-PCR reads, yielding one entry per CDR3 protein. The repertoire holds approximately 700,000 distinct CDR3 sequences, with approximately 13% as singletons. The sample originates from a study of response to subunit inactivated influenza vaccine. The study's findings and limits: Authors suggested each seasonal influenza vaccination recruits few new T cells.

The origin of this receptor is a man between 45 and 60 years old who received an inactivated influenza vaccine. The rearrangement links TRBV10-3 to TRBJ2-6; D ambiguous. Source: PBMCs from blood, taken approximately 15 days before vaccination. The CDR3 here is CAISESGMGAGANVLTF. The CDR3 DNA reads as TGTGCCATCAGTGAGTCCGGAATGGGTGCCGGGGCCAACGTCCTGACTTTC.